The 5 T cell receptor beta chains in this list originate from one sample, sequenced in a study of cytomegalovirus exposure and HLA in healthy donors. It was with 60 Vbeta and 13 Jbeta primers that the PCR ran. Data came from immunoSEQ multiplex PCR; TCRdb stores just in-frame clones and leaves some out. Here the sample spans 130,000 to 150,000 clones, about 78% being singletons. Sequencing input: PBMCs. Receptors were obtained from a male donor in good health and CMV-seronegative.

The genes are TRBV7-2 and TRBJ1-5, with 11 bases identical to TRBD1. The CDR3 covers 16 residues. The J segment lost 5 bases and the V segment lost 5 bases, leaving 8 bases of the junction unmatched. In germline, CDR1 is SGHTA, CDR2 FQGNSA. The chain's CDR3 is CASSPYGTGGDQPQHF. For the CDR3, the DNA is TGTGCCAGCAGCCCATATGGGACAGGGGGTGATCAGCCCCAGCATTTT.

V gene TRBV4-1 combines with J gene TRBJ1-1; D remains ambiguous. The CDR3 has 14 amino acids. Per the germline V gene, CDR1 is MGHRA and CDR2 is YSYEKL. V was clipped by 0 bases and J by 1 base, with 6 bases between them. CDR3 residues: CASSQDPENTEAFF. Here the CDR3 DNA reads TGCGCCAGCAGCCAAGACCCAGAGAACACTGAAGCTTTCTTT.

The CDR3 DNA reads as TGTGCCACCAGCAGAGATGCGGGGAACTACAATGAGCAGTTCTTC. Its translation is CATSRDAGNYNEQFF. The chain combines TRBV15 with TRBJ2-1, with a possible D match to TRBD2 (6 bases). CDR3 size: 15 residues. Germline CDR1 and CDR2: LNHNV and YYDKDF (reference sequence). The V end lost 0 bases, the J end lost 3 bases, and 9 bases lay between the germline ends.

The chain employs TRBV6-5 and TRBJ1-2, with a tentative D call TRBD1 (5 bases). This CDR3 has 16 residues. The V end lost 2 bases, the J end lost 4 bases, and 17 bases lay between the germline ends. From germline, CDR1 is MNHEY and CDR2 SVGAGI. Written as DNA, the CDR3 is TGTGCCAGCAGTTACGATGGACCCCAGGGTGGCTATGGCTACACCTTC. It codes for CASSYDGPQGGYGYTF.

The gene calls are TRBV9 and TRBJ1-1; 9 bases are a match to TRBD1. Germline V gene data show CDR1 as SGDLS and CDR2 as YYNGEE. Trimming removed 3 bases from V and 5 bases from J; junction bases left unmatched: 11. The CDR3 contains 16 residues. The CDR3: CASSALSGTGPTEAFF. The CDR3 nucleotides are TGTGCCAGCAGCGCTTTGTCAGGGACAGGGCCTACTGAAGCTTTCTTT.